These 25 T cell receptor beta chains were all obtained from the same sample, sequenced in a study of patients and donors after allogeneic stem cell transplantation. TCRdb reanalysed the RT-PCR reads using MiXCR and keeps one entry per CDR3 protein. The repertoire holds 410,000 or so distinct CDR3 sequences, with 16% as singletons. Sequenced: blood, either unsorted or a sorted T cell fraction (not recorded which). The source is a human donor who was either an allogeneic HSCT recipient or a stem cell or donor lymphocyte infusion donor (not recorded which). It is not recorded whose cells these are; they may come from a transplant donor.

This clonotype came up a few times. The chain has TRBV20-1 and TRBJ1-3, with D unclear. Trimming stripped 5 bases from V and 0 bases from J, with 8 bases between. The germline CDR1 and CDR2 sequences are DFQATT and SNEGSKA (reference sequence). The CDR3 spans 13 residues. For the CDR3, the DNA is TGCAGTGCTCTTCCGAGCTCTGGAAACACCATATATTTT. Translating gives CSALPSSGNTIYF.

CDR3 bases: TGCAGTGCTAGTCGATGGGGTGCAAACACCGGGGAGCTGTTTTTT. It is translated as CSASRWGANTGELFF. This chain links TRBV20-1 with TRBJ2-2; no reliable D call. Germline CDR1 and CDR2: DFQATT and SNEGSKA (reference sequence). The CDR3 consists of 15 residues. The germline V and J ends were trimmed by 3 bases and 2 bases, with 13 bases remaining between them.

The chain combines TRBV5-6 with TRBJ2-7; 10 bases line up with TRBD1. The germline gives CDR1 SGHDT, CDR2 YYEEEE. Trimming removed 3 bases from V and 5 bases from J; junction bases left unmatched: 8. CDR3 length: 15 residues. In DNA form, the CDR3 reads TGTGCCAGCAGCTCGCCGACAGGGGGCATCAACGAGCAGTACTTC. It codes for CASSSPTGGINEQYF.

The chain has TRBV20-1 and TRBJ1-6, with 9 bases matching TRBD1. V shed 0 bases and J 12 bases; nucleotides not matched to a gene: 12. CDR1 is DFQATT, CDR2 SNEGSKA, per germline (reference sequence). The CDR3 covers 16 residues. CDR3: CSARETGTGRSGPLHF. CDR3 DNA: TGCAGTGCTAGAGAGACCGGGACAGGGAGGTCGGGACCCCTCCACTTT.

The chain is built from TRBV21-1 and TRBJ2-1; TRBD2 reflects the table's D call only, with no check against the DNA. TRBV21-1 is a pseudogene. There are 17 residues in the CDR3. The CDR3 loop is CASSKSGTSGTYNEQFF. The CDR3 DNA reads TGTGCCAGCAGCAAAAGCGGGACTAGCGGTACCTACAATGAGCAGTTCTTC.

This clonotype was seen a few times. The chain is built from TRBV6-2 or TRBV6-3 and TRBJ2-3; D not certain. V gave up 6 bases and J gave up 2 bases, with 12 bases separating them. The CDR3 is made up of 14 amino acids. The V gene's germline CDR1 is MNHEY and CDR2 SVGEGT. The CDR3: CASRYSLVTDTQYF. As DNA, the CDR3 is TGTGCCAGCAGATACAGTCTGGTCACAGATACGCAGTATTTT.

This clonotype was counted ten times or more. The chain has TRBV20-1 and TRBJ2-7, with TRBD1 identical over 9 bases. The CDR3 is 15 residues long. Trimming took 3 bases from V and 2 from J; bases not matched to a gene: 8. The V gene's germline CDR1 is DFQATT and CDR2 SNEGSKA (reference sequence). CDR3 bases: TGCAGTGCTAGTCCCGGACAGGGGAAAACCTACGAGCAGTACTTC. Translating it yields CSASPGQGKTYEQYF.

This clonotype was seen a handful of times. The gene calls are TRBV20-1 and TRBJ2-3; the match to TRBD2 covers 12 bases. V shed 0 bases, J shed 6 bases, and the junction held 4 bases outside the gene matches. The germline gives CDR1 DFQATT, CDR2 SNEGSKA (reference sequence). The CDR3 contains 15 residues. The CDR3 reads CSARDRLAGADTQYF. The CDR3, as DNA: TGCAGTGCTAGAGATCGACTAGCGGGGGCCGATACGCAGTATTTT.

This clonotype came up a few times. The genes are TRBV27 and TRBJ1-4; TRBD1 matches at 8 bases. V shed 5 bases, J shed 4 bases, and the junction held 6 bases outside the gene matches. Per germline, CDR1 MNHEY and CDR2 SMNVEV (reference sequence). CDR3 size: 15 residues. The CDR3 reads CASSTLTGVNEKLFF. CDR3 nucleotides: TGTGCCAGCAGTACATTGACAGGGGTTAATGAAAAACTGTTTTTT. The whole variable domain, filled in from reference TRBV27 and TRBJ1-4, reads EAQVTQNPRYLITVTGKKLTVTCSQNMNHEYMSWYRQDPGLGLRQIYYSMNVEVTDKGDVPEGYKVSRKEKRNFPLILESPSPNQTSLYFCASSTLTGVNEKLFFGSGTQLSVL.

The chain combines TRBV20-1 with TRBJ1-5; TRBD1 agrees at 9 bases. The CDR3 covers 13 residues. Germline-derived CDR1 and CDR2 are DFQATT and SNEGSKA (reference sequence). Trimming took 6 bases from V and 6 from J; bases not matched to a gene: 6. Here the CDR3 reads CSARDRVAQPQHF. The CDR3 nucleotides are TGCAGTGCCAGGGACAGGGTCGCTCAGCCCCAGCATTTT.

CDR3 nucleotides: TGTGCCAGCAGCGACTACGGTGAGCAGTTCTTC. Protein: CASSDYGEQFF. The rearrangement joins TRBV7-8 to TRBJ2-1, with D possibly being TRBD2 (5 bases). V lost 5 bases and J 9 bases, leaving 8 bases between the germline ends. This CDR3 is 11 amino acids long. The germline CDR1 and CDR2 sequences are SGHVS and FQNEAQ. Using reference TRBV7-8 and TRBJ2-1 for the parts outside the CDR3, the full variable domain is GAGVSQSPRYKVAKRGQDVALRCDPISGHVSLFWYQQALGQGPEFLTYFQNEAQLDKSGLPSDRFFAERPEGSVSTLKIQRTQQEDSAVYLCASSDYGEQFFGPGTRLTVL.

This clonotype was recorded many times. This rearrangement joins TRBV12-3 or TRBV12-4 to TRBJ1-2; the D gene is possibly TRBD1 (6 bases). The CDR3 covers 13 residues. V lost 8 bases, J lost 3 bases, and 13 bases lay in between. CDR3 in amino acids: CASGEGVYYGYTF. The CDR3 bases are TGTGCCAGCGGGGAGGGGGTCTACTATGGCTACACCTTC.

This clonotype was picked up a small number of times. The rearrangement links TRBV6-5 to TRBJ2-3; TRBD2 agrees at 7 bases. CDR1 is MNHEY and CDR2 is SVGAGI in the germline V gene. This CDR3 has 14 residues. J lost 1 base, V lost 4 bases, and 2 bases had no gene match. CDR3 in DNA: TGTGCCAGCAGTTCACGGGAGGGCACAGATACGCAGTATTTT. Its translation: CASSSREGTDTQYF.

In this sample, this clonotype turned up a few times. The V and J genes are TRBV9 and TRBJ2-7, with 7 bases identical to TRBD1. Losses at the gene ends were 0 bases for V and 1 base for J; bases not matched to a gene: 4. The CDR3 runs to 15 residues. Looked up from germline, CDR1 is SGDLS and CDR2 is YYNGEE. CDR3 loop: CASSVAGQTSYEQYF. The CDR3 DNA follows: TGTGCCAGCAGCGTAGCGGGACAGACGTCCTACGAGCAGTACTTC.

The J gene is TRBJ2-5, the V gene TRBV4-3; D perhaps matches TRBD1 (6 bases). Trimming pared 5 bases from V and 1 base from J, leaving 14 bases between. The V gene's germline CDR1 is LGHNA and CDR2 YSLEER. The CDR3 length is 15 residues. The CDR3 loop reads CASSLRGQSQETQYF. CDR3 coding DNA: TGCGCCAGCAGCTTAAGAGGACAGTCCCAAGAGACCCAGTACTTC.

The sample holds a few counts of this clonotype. The rearrangement links TRBV29-1 to TRBJ2-5; weak D call: TRBD1 (5 bases). The CDR3 covers 17 residues. The germline gives CDR1 SQVTM, CDR2 ANQGSEA. Between the trimmed V and J ends, which lost 4 bases and 0 bases, there was a span of 21 bases. CDR3 loop: CSVVRDNRKKYQETQYF. The DNA of the CDR3 is TGCAGCGTTGTTCGCGATAACAGGAAAAAGTACCAAGAGACCCAGTACTTC. Full variable domain (rest looked up from reference TRBV29-1 and TRBJ2-5): SAVISQKPSRDICQRGTSLTIQCQVDSQVTMMFWYRQQPGQSLTLIATANQGSEATYESGFVIDKFPISRPNLTFSTLTVSNMSPEDSSIYLCSVVRDNRKKYQETQYFGPGTRLLVL.

The rearrangement joins TRBV2 to TRBJ2-1, with 11 bases aligning to TRBD2. Germline values: CDR1 SNHLY, CDR2 FYNNEI. The CDR3 covers 16 residues. V lost 4 bases to trimming and J lost 2 bases; unmatched junction nucleotides: 4. The CDR3 region is CASSVRTSGPYNEQFF. The DNA of the CDR3 is TGTGCCAGCAGTGTCCGGACTAGCGGGCCCTACAATGAGCAGTTCTTC.

This clonotype was picked up many times. The chain links TRBV5-5 to TRBJ2-3; a weak D match, TRBD2 (6 bases). This CDR3 region has 14 residues. V lost 4 bases and J lost 1, with 10 bases in between. Looked up from germline, CDR1 is SGHKS and CDR2 is YYEKEE (reference sequence). The CDR3 sequence is CASSPGVGTDTQYF. The CDR3 nucleotides are TGTGCCAGCAGCCCGGGAGTGGGCACAGATACGCAGTATTTT.

The chain recombines TRBV12-3 or TRBV12-4 with TRBJ2-5; unclear D gene. Trimming pared 7 bases from V and 4 bases from J, leaving 7 bases between. This CDR3 is 11 amino acids long. The DNA of the CDR3 is TGTGCCAGCACCTTAGGAGAGACCCAGTACTTC. Residues: CASTLGETQYF.

The chain employs TRBV20-1 and TRBJ2-2; no definite D call. V lost 3 bases and J lost 3, with 5 bases in between. The length of the CDR3 is 12 residues. Germline V gene sequence: CDR1 DFQATT, CDR2 SNEGSKA (reference sequence). CDR3 protein: CSASLHTGELFF. As DNA, the CDR3 is TGCAGTGCTAGTCTTCACACCGGGGAGCTGTTTTTT.

The rearrangement uses TRBV12-3 or TRBV12-4 and TRBJ1-4; 8 bases are a match to TRBD1. The V gene end was trimmed by 5 bases and the J gene end by 7 bases; junction bases not matched to a gene: 21. The CDR3 length is 19 residues. The CDR3 DNA reads TGTGCCAGCAGTCCCTTGAGGACAGGGAGTTCTAAAGTCGGTGAAAAACTGTTTTTT. Translating it yields CASSPLRTGSSKVGEKLFF.

The chain links TRBV2 to TRBJ2-1; 7 bases agree with TRBD1. Germline lookup yields CDR1 SNHLY and CDR2 FYNNEI. The CDR3 has 15 residues. The trim removed 5 bases at V and 6 bases at J, leaving 10 bases unmatched. The CDR3 sequence is CASSLQGKRGNEQFF. The CDR3 bases are TGTGCCAGCAGTCTACAGGGGAAGAGAGGCAATGAGCAGTTCTTC.

The chain employs TRBV5-1 and TRBJ1-6; D unclear. The V end was cut by 3 bases, the J end by 5 bases, with 18 bases between. Germline V gene lookup returns CDR1 SGHRS and CDR2 YFSETQ. The CDR3 length is 17 residues. CDR3 bases: TGCGCCAGCAGCTGCAGACCACAGAGACAAAATAATTCACCCCTCCACTTT. This encodes CASSCRPQRQNNSPLHF.

In its sample, this clonotype was seen a few times. The chain recombines TRBV20-1 with TRBJ2-7; 7 positions match TRBD2. Germline CDR1 DFQATT, CDR2 SNEGSKA (reference sequence). This CDR3 is built from 11 residues. Trimming at V came to 3 bases and at J to 7 bases, leaving 3 bases not matched to a gene. This CDR3 is CSASGEGEQYF. In DNA form, the CDR3 reads TGCAGTGCTAGCGGGGAGGGAGAGCAGTACTTC.

This clonotype has a handful of counts. Here the CDR3 reads CASSAGSFSYNSPLHF. CDR3 in DNA: TGTGCCAGCAGCGCAGGTTCCTTCTCCTATAATTCACCCCTCCACTTT. The chain has TRBV9 and TRBJ1-6; no reliable D call. CDR3 length equals 16 residues. Between the trimmed V and J ends, which lost 3 bases and 0 bases, there was a span of 10 bases. The germline V gene encodes CDR1 SGDLS and CDR2 YYNGEE.